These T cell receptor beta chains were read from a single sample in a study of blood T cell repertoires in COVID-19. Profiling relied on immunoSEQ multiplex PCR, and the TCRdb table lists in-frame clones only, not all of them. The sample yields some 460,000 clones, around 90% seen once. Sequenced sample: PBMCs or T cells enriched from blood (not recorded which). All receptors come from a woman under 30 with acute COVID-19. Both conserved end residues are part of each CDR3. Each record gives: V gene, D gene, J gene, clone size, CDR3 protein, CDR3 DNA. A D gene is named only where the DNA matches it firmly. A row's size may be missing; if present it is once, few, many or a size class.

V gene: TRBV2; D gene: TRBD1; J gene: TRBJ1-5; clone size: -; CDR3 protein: CASSEGRTGGFQPQHF; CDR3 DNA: TGTGCCAGCAGTGAAGGCCGGACAGGGGGCTTTCAGCCCCAGCATTTT
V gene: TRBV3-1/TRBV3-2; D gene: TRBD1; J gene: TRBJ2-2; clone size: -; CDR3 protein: CASSQAPRTGTGELFF; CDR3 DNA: TGTGCCAGCAGCCAAGCCCCCCGGACAGGGACCGGGGAGCTGTTTTTT
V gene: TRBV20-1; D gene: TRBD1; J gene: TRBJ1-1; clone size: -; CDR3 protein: CSAPRGPQAFF; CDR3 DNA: TGCAGTGCCCCGAGGGGGCCCCAAGCTTTCTTT
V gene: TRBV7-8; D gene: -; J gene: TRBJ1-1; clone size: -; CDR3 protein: CASSAGTLGMNTEAFF; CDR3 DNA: TGTGCCAGCAGCGCCGGGACTCTAGGCATGAACACTGAAGCTTTCTTT
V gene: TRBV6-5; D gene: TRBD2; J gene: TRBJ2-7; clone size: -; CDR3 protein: CASSYGLAGTDQYF; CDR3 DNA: TGTGCCAGCAGTTATGGCCTAGCGGGTACGGATCAGTACTTC
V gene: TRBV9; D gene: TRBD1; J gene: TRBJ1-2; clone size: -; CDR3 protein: CASGGQLSGYTF; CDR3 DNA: TGTGCCAGTGGGGGACAGTTGAGTGGCTACACCTTC
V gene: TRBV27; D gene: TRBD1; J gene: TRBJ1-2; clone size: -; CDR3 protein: CASSFNGQGASNYGYTF; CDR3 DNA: TGTGCCAGCAGTTTTAACGGACAGGGGGCGTCCAACTATGGCTACACCTTC
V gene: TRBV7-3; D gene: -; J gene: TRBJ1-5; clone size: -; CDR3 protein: CASSMSGGGQPQHF; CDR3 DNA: TGTGCCAGCAGCATGTCGGGGGGCGGACAGCCCCAGCATTTT
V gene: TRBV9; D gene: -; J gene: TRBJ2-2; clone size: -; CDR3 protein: CASSASSGHSPGELFF; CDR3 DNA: TGTGCCAGCAGCGCCTCCTCGGGACACTCTCCCGGGGAGCTGTTTTTT
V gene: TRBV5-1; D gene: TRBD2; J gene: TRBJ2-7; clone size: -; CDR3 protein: CASSSSGTSETYEQYF; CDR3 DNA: TGCGCCAGCAGCTCCTCCGGGACTAGCGAAACCTACGAGCAGTACTTC
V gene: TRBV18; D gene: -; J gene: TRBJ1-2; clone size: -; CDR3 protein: CASSPSGAGLFYGYTF; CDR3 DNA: TGTGCCAGCTCACCTAGTGGGGCAGGGCTCTTCTATGGCTACACCTTC
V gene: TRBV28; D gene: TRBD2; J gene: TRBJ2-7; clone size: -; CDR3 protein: CASSLNRAGGPSYEQYF; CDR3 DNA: TGTGCCAGCAGTTTGAATCGGGCGGGAGGGCCGTCCTACGAGCAGTACTTC
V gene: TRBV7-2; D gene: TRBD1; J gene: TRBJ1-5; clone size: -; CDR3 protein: CASSWGQGVHQPQHF; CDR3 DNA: TGTGCCAGCAGCTGGGGACAGGGGGTTCATCAGCCCCAGCATTTT
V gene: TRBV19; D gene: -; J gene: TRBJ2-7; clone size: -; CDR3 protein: CASSIQAPTYEQYF; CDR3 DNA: TGTGCCAGTAGTATTCAGGCGCCTACCTACGAGCAGTACTTC
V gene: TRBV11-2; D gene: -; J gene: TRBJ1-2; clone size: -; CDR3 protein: CASSLGAAGYTF; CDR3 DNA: TGTGCCAGCAGCTTAGGAGCGGCTGGCTACACCTTC
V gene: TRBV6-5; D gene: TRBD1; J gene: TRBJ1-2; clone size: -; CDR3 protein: CASRINRGLSDGYTF; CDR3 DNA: TGTGCCAGCAGGATTAACAGGGGCCTATCAGATGGCTACACCTTC
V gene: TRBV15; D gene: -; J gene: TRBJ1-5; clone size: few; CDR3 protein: CATSSRSVEYQPQHF; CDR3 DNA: TGTGCCACCAGCTCCCGTTCGGTCGAATATCAGCCCCAGCATTTT
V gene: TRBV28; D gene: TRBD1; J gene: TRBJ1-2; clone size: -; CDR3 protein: CASSLLGTGRGYTF; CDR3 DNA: TGTGCCAGCAGTTTATTAGGGACAGGGCGTGGCTACACCTTC
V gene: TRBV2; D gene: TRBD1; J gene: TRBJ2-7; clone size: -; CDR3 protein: CASSWDRSSYEQYF; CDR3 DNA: TGTGCCAGCAGTTGGGACAGGAGCTCCTACGAGCAGTACTTC
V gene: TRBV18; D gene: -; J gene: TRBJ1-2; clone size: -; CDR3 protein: CASSPEETFLRYGYTF; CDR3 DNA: TGTGCCAGCTCCCCTGAAGAGACTTTTCTCCGCTATGGCTACACCTTC
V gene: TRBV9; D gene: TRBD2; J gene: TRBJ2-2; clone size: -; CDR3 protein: CASRPAGGPETGELFF; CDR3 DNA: TGTGCCAGCAGGCCGGCGGGGGGGCCCGAAACCGGGGAGCTGTTTTTT
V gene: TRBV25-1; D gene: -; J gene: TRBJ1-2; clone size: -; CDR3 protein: CASSGGGRYGYTF; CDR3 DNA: TGTGCCAGCAGTGGGGGGGGCCGTTATGGCTACACCTTC
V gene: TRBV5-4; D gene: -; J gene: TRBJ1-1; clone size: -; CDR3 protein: CASSYQSEAFF; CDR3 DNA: TGTGCCAGCAGCTACCAGTCTGAAGCTTTCTTT
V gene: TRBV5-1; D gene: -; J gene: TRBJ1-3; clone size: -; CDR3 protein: CASSLGPGTTGKGGNTIYF; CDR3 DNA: TGCGCCAGCAGCTTGGGTCCCGGGACAACCGGAAAAGGTGGAAACACCATATATTTT
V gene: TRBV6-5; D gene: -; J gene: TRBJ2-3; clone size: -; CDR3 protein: CASSYSTLGAADTQYF; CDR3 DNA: TGTGCCAGCAGTTACTCGACCTTGGGAGCCGCAGATACGCAGTATTTT
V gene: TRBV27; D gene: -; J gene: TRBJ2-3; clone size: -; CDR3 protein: CASSLIIAPNRASAGRDTQYF; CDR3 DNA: TGTGCCAGCAGTTTAATTATAGCCCCCAACCGCGCTAGCGCCGGTCGAGATACGCAGTATTTT
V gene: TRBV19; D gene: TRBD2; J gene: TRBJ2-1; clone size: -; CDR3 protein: CASSLPSGAHNEQFF; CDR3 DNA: TGTGCCAGTAGCCTCCCTAGCGGAGCTCACAATGAGCAGTTCTTC
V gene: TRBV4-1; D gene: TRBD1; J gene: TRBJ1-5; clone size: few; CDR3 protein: CASSQGTGDQPQHF; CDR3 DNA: TGCGCCAGCAGCCAGGGGACAGGAGATCAGCCCCAGCATTTT
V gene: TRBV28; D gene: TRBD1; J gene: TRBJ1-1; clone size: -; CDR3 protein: CASSLDRGAFF; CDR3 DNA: TGTGCCAGCAGCCTGGACAGGGGAGCTTTCTTT
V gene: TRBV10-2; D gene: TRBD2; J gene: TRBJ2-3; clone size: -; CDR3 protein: CASSAVSGSTDTQYF; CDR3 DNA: TGCGCCAGCAGTGCGGTTAGCGGGAGCACAGATACGCAGTATTTT
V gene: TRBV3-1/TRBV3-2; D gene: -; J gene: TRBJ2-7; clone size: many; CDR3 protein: CASSQVRTTYEQYF; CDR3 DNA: TGTGCCAGCAGCCAAGTCCGGACAACCTACGAGCAGTACTTC
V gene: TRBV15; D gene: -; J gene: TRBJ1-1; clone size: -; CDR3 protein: CATSRRVAGMNTEAFF; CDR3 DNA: TGTGCCACCAGCAGAAGGGTGGCAGGGATGAACACTGAAGCTTTCTTT
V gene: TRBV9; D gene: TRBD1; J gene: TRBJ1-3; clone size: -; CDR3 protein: CASSLTGVGNTIYF; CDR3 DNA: TGTGCCAGCAGCCTCACAGGGGTTGGAAACACCATATATTTT
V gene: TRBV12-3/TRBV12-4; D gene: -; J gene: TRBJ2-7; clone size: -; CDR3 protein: CASSLTGINEQYF; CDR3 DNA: TGTGCCAGCAGTTTAACAGGGATAAACGAGCAGTACTTC
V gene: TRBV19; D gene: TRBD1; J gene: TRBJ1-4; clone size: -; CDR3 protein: CASSINRGLANEKLFF; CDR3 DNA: TGTGCCAGTAGTATTAACAGGGGGCTTGCTAATGAAAAACTGTTTTTT
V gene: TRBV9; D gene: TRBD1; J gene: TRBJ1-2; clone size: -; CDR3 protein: CASSVEGGQGFYGYTF; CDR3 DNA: TGTGCCAGCAGCGTAGAGGGAGGACAGGGCTTCTATGGCTACACCTTC
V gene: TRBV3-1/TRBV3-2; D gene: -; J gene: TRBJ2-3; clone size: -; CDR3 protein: CASSQRRGDTDTQYF; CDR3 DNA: TGTGCCAGCAGCCAGCGGCGGGGAGACACAGATACGCAGTATTTT
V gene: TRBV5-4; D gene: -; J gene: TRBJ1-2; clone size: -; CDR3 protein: CASSFQGGDNYGYTF; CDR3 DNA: TGTGCCAGCAGCTTCCAAGGCGGTGACAACTATGGCTACACCTTC
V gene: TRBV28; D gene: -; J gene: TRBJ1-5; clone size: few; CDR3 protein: CASSWGVSQPQHF; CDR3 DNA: TGTGCCAGCAGTTGGGGGGTGAGCCAGCCCCAGCATTTT
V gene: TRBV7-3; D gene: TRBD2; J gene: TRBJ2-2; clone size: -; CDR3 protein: CASRPGPSGVTGELFF; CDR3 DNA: TGTGCCAGCAGACCAGGCCCTAGCGGGGTCACCGGGGAGCTGTTTTTT
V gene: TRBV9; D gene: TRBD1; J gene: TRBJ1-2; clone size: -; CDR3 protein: CASSVRPQNQGGGGYTF; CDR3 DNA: TGTGCCAGCAGCGTCCGTCCTCAAAACCAGGGGGGTGGTGGCTACACCTTC
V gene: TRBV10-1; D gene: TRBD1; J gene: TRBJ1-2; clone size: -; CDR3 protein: CASSEDRVNGYTF; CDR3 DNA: TGCGCCAGCAGTGAAGACAGGGTAAATGGCTACACCTTC
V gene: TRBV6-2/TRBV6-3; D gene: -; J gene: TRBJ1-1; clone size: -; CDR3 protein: CASSPLTGHHLNTEAFF; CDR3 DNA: TGTGCCAGCAGCCCCTTGACGGGACACCATCTGAACACTGAAGCTTTCTTT
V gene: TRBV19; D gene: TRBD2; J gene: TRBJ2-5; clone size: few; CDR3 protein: CASSTRGRQETQYF; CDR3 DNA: TGTGCCAGTAGTACCCGCGGGAGACAAGAGACCCAGTACTTC
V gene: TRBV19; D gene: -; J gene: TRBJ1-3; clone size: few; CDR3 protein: CASSTTQGSGNTIYF; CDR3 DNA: TGTGCCAGTAGTACAACGCAGGGCTCTGGAAACACCATATATTTT
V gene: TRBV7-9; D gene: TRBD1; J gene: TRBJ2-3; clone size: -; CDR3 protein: CASSLGGQGNTQYF; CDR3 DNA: TGTGCCAGCAGCTTAGGGGGACAGGGAAATACGCAGTATTTT
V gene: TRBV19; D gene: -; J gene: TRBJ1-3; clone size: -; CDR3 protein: CASSINRGTGNTIYF; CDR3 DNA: TGTGCCAGTAGTATAAATCGGGGGACTGGAAACACCATATATTTT
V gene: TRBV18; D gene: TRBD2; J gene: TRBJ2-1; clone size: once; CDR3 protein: CASSPTSGGYNEQFF; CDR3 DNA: TGTGCCAGCTCACCGACTAGCGGGGGTTACAATGAGCAGTTCTTC
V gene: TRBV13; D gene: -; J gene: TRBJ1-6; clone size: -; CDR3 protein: CASSLGGSGSPLHF; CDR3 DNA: TGTGCCAGCAGTTTGGGGGGGTCGGGGTCACCCCTCCACTTT
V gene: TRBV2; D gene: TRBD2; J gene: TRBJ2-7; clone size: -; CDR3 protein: CASSAHKAGREQYF; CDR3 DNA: TGTGCCAGCAGTGCGCACAAAGCGGGAAGGGAGCAGTACTTC
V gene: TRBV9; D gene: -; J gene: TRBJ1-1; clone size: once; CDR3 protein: CASSLAVGTRNTEAFF; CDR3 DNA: TGTGCCAGCAGCCTGGCCGTCGGGACACGGAACACTGAAGCTTTCTTT
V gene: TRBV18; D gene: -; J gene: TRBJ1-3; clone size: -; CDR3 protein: CASSPTTNSGNTIYF; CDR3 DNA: TGTGCCAGCTCACCAACAACAAACTCTGGAAACACCATATATTTT
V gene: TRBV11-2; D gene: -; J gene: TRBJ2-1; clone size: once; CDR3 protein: CASSYLAVGEDEQFF; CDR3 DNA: TGTGCCAGCAGCTACCTTGCGGTGGGGGAGGATGAGCAGTTCTTC
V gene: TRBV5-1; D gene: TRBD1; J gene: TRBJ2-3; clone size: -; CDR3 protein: CASSYGQGAGADTQYF; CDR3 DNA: TGCGCCAGCAGTTATGGCCAGGGGGCTGGAGCAGATACGCAGTATTTT